Listed below are T cell receptor beta chains from one sample, sequenced in a study of T cell repertoires and HLA-DP antigens. The antigens for these receptors are not known. Data came from immunoSEQ multiplex PCR; TCRdb stores just in-frame clones and leaves some out. The sample lists approximately 90,000 clones; 86% were seen once. Sequencing was done on a sample of CD4+ T cells from PBMCs. Receptor source: a man in his forties or fifties in good health and CMV-seronegative. The CDR3 runs from the conserved cysteine through the conserved F or W. The order of the fields is V gene, D gene, CDR3 length, J gene, CDR3 protein, CDR3 DNA. The D gene is left open where the match is weak.

v_gene: TRBV11-2
d_gene: -
len: 13
j_gene: TRBJ1-6
CDR3aa: CASSSNTNSPLHF
CDR3nt: TGTGCCAGCAGTTCAAATACCAATTCACCCCTCCACTTT

v_gene: TRBV27
d_gene: -
len: 15
j_gene: TRBJ2-1
CDR3aa: CASSLAFSSYNEQFF
CDR3nt: TGTGCCAGCTCGTTAGCGTTTAGCTCCTACAATGAGCAGTTCTTC

v_gene: TRBV28
d_gene: TRBD2
len: 15
j_gene: TRBJ2-3
CDR3aa: CASRTGTRGTDTQYF
CDR3nt: TGTGCCAGCAGAACCGGGACTAGGGGCACAGATACGCAGTATTTT

v_gene: TRBV29-1
d_gene: -
len: 11
j_gene: TRBJ1-1
CDR3aa: CSVVDGLEAFF
CDR3nt: TGCAGCGTAGTGGACGGTCTTGAAGCTTTCTTT

v_gene: TRBV6-1
d_gene: -
len: 13
j_gene: TRBJ1-2
CDR3aa: CASSDRGMYGYTF
CDR3nt: TGTGCCAGCAGTGACAGGGGAATGTATGGCTACACCTTC

v_gene: TRBV7-6
d_gene: TRBD2
len: 17
j_gene: TRBJ2-5
CDR3aa: CASSSVLRTSGKETQYF
CDR3nt: TGTGCCAGCAGCTCCGTACTCCGGACTAGCGGAAAAGAGACCCAGTACTTC

v_gene: TRBV30
d_gene: -
len: 12
j_gene: TRBJ1-6
CDR3aa: CAWDRLNSPLHF
CDR3nt: TGTGCCTGGGACAGATTGAATTCACCCCTCCACTTT

v_gene: TRBV2
d_gene: TRBD1
len: 14
j_gene: TRBJ1-1
CDR3aa: CASGYRGLNTEAFF
CDR3nt: TGTGCCAGCGGGTACAGGGGATTAAACACTGAAGCTTTCTTT

v_gene: TRBV20-1
d_gene: -
len: 11
j_gene: TRBJ2-7
CDR3aa: CSARGLDEQYF
CDR3nt: TGCAGTGCTAGAGGGCTTGACGAGCAGTACTTC

v_gene: TRBV19
d_gene: -
len: 18
j_gene: TRBJ2-3
CDR3aa: CASSIEHARGVSTDTQYF
CDR3nt: TGTGCCAGTAGTATAGAGCACGCGAGAGGGGTGAGCACAGATACGCAGTATTTT

v_gene: TRBV28
d_gene: TRBD2
len: 16
j_gene: TRBJ2-5
CDR3aa: CASSSPQAGVSGTQYF
CDR3nt: TGTGCCAGCAGTTCCCCTCAAGCGGGAGTGTCAGGGACCCAGTACTTC

v_gene: TRBV7-8
d_gene: -
len: 14
j_gene: TRBJ2-1
CDR3aa: CASTPGRSYNEQFF
CDR3nt: TGTGCCAGCACCCCAGGGAGATCCTACAATGAGCAGTTCTTC

v_gene: TRBV7-3
d_gene: -
len: 16
j_gene: TRBJ2-3
CDR3aa: CASRSGGVTSTDTQYF
CDR3nt: TGTGCCAGCAGATCCGGCGGGGTAACTAGCACAGATACGCAGTATTTT

v_gene: TRBV2
d_gene: -
len: 14
j_gene: TRBJ1-5
CDR3aa: CASREGQINQPQHF
CDR3nt: TGTGCCAGCAGGGAAGGACAGATCAATCAGCCCCAGCATTTT

v_gene: TRBV6-1
d_gene: TRBD2
len: 13
j_gene: TRBJ2-3
CDR3aa: CASSGGGWLAQYF
CDR3nt: TGTGCCAGCAGTGGGGGGGGATGGCTTGCGCAGTATTTT

v_gene: TRBV6-1
d_gene: -
len: 16
j_gene: TRBJ1-2
CDR3aa: CASSEEGLRRQIGYTF
CDR3nt: TGTGCCAGCAGTGAAGAGGGACTTAGGCGTCAGATAGGCTACACCTTC

v_gene: TRBV5-4
d_gene: -
len: 13
j_gene: TRBJ1-1
CDR3aa: CASSLETDTEAFF
CDR3nt: TGTGCCAGCAGCCTTGAAACGGACACTGAAGCTTTCTTT

v_gene: TRBV7-9
d_gene: -
len: 14
j_gene: TRBJ1-2
CDR3aa: CASSPRPANYGYTF
CDR3nt: TGTGCCAGCAGCCCCCGCCCAGCGAACTATGGCTACACCTTC

v_gene: TRBV27
d_gene: -
len: 13
j_gene: TRBJ2-2
CDR3aa: CASNPVNTGELFF
CDR3nt: TGTGCCAGCAATCCGGTGAACACCGGGGAGCTGTTTTTT

v_gene: TRBV5-1
d_gene: -
len: 12
j_gene: TRBJ2-5
CDR3aa: CASSGGIETQYF
CDR3nt: TGCGCCAGCAGCGGGGGTATTGAGACCCAGTACTTC

v_gene: TRBV7-2
d_gene: -
len: 15
j_gene: TRBJ1-3
CDR3aa: CASSSPGVSGNTIYF
CDR3nt: TGTGCCAGCAGCTCCCCCGGCGTCTCTGGAAACACCATATATTTT

v_gene: TRBV6-5
d_gene: TRBD2
len: 16
j_gene: TRBJ2-5
CDR3aa: CASSYRSGSGGETQYF
CDR3nt: TGTGCCAGCAGTTATCGTAGCGGGAGTGGTGGGGAGACCCAGTACTTC

v_gene: TRBV7-9
d_gene: -
len: 18
j_gene: TRBJ2-7
CDR3aa: CASSSRAAVRGNWNEQYF
CDR3nt: TGTGCCAGCAGCTCTCGGGCCGCGGTAAGGGGGAATTGGAACGAGCAGTACTTC